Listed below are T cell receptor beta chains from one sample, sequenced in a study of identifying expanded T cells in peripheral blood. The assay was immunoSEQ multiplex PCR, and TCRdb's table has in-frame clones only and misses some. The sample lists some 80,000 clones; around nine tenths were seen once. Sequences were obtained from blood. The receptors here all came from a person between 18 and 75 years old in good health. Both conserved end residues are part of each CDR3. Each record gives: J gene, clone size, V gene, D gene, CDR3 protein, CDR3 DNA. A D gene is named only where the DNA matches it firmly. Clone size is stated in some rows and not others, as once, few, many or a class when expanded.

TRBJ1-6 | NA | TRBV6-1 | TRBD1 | CASSEFAGGEVNSPLHF | TGTGCCAGCAGTGAATTTGCAGGGGGTGAGGTCAATTCACCCCTCCACTTT
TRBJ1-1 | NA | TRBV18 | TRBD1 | CASSPKGQGTEAFF | TGTGCCAGCTCACCAAAGGGACAGGGCACTGAAGCTTTCTTT
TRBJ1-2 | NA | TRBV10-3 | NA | CAISLNRDYGYTF | TGTGCCATCAGTCTCAACAGGGACTATGGCTACACCTTC
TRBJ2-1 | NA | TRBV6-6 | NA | CASSYGSKVNEQFF | TGTGCCAGCAGTTATGGCTCAAAGGTCAATGAGCAGTTCTTC
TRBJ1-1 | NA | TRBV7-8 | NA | CASSRAGLGAFF | TGTGCCAGCAGCCGAGCGGGCCTGGGAGCTTTCTTT
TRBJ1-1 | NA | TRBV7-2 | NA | CASSFGLNTEAFF | TGTGCCAGCAGCTTTGGGTTGAACACTGAAGCTTTCTTT
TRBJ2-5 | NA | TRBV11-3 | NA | CASSLQGLHPSETQYF | TGTGCCAGCAGCTTACAAGGGTTGCATCCTTCGGAGACCCAGTACTTC
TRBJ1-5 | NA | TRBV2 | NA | CASSATGYNQPQHF | TGTGCCAGCAGTGCTACAGGTTACAATCAGCCCCAGCATTTT
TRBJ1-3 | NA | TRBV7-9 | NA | CASSLAHRAPPGGNTIYF | TGTGCCAGCAGCTTAGCTCACAGGGCACCTCCGGGTGGAAACACCATATATTTT
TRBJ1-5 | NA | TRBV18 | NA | CASSPRGSRGFASNQPQHF | TGTGCCAGCTCACCACGGGGGTCACGGGGGTTTGCCAGCAATCAGCCCCAGCATTTT
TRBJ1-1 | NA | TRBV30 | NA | CAWSVGQNTEAFF | TGTGCCTGGAGTGTGGGACAGAACACTGAAGCTTTCTTT
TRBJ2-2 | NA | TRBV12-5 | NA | CASGRQVIVTGELFF | TGTGCTAGTGGTCGACAGGTCATCGTCACCGGGGAGCTGTTTTTT
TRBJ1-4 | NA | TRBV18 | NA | CASSPGYPNEKLFF | TGTGCCAGCTCCCCGGGTTACCCCAATGAAAAACTGTTTTTT
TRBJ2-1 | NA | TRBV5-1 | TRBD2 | CASSLVSGRSSYNEQFF | TGCGCCAGCAGCTTGGTTAGCGGGAGGAGCTCCTACAATGAGCAGTTCTTC
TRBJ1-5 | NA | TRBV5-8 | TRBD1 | CASSRGTGDNQPQHF | TGTGCCAGCAGCCGCGGGACAGGCGACAATCAGCCCCAGCATTTT
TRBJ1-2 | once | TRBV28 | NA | CAILSGTNYGYTF | TGTGCCATTCTTTCCGGGACAAACTATGGCTACACCTTC
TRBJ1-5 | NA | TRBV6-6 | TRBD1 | CASRGQGNQPQHF | TGTGCCAGCAGGGGACAGGGCAATCAGCCCCAGCATTTT
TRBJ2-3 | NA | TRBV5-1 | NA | CASSWMGVTDTQYF | TGCGCCAGCAGCTGGATGGGGGTCACAGATACGCAGTATTTT
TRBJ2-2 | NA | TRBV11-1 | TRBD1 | CASSSPGQTANTGELFF | TGTGCCAGCAGCTCGCCGGGACAGACAGCGAACACCGGGGAGCTGTTTTTT
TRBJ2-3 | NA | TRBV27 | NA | CASRTRGHFPDTQYF | TGTGCCAGTAGAACCAGGGGACACTTCCCAGATACGCAGTATTTT
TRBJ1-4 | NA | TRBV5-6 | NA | CASSYRTGTNEKLFF | TGTGCCAGCAGCTACAGGACGGGAACTAATGAAAAACTGTTTTTT
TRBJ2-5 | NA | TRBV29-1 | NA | CSTPGGAQETQYF | TGCAGCACCCCCGGCGGGGCGCAAGAGACCCAGTACTTC
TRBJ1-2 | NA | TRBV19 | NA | CASSTPGRANYGYTF | TGTGCCAGTAGTACGCCTGGCCGAGCTAACTATGGCTACACCTTC
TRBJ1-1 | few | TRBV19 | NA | CASSIGAEAFF | TGTGCCAGTAGTATCGGGGCTGAAGCTTTCTTT
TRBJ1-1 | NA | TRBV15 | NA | CATSRDLVGVNTEAFF | TGTGCCACCAGCAGAGATCTTGTGGGCGTGAACACTGAAGCTTTCTTT
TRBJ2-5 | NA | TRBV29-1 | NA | CSVPRDRDTKFRRTQYF | TGCAGCGTCCCCCGGGACCGGGACACTAAGTTTAGGCGGACCCAGTACTTC
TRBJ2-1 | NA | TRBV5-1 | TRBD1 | CASSSGQGFNEQFF | TGCGCCAGCAGCTCCGGACAGGGTTTTAATGAGCAGTTCTTC
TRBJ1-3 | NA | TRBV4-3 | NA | CASRRGVDSGNTIYF | TGCGCCAGCAGAAGGGGAGTGGACTCTGGAAACACCATATATTTT
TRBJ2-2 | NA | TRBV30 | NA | CARRLLTGELFF | TGTGCCCGGAGGCTATTAACCGGGGAGCTGTTTTTT
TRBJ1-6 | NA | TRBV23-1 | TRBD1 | CASSQGQGRNSPLHF | TGCGCCAGCAGTCAGGGACAGGGAAGAAATTCACCCCTCCACTTT
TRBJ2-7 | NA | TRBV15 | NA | CATSRDWNSLFSYEQYF | TGTGCCACCAGCAGAGATTGGAACAGCCTTTTCTCCTACGAGCAGTACTTC
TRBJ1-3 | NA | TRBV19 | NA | CASGQIRNTIYF | TGTGCCAGTGGACAGATTCGAAACACCATATATTTT
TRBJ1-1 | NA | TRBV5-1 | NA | CASSLTGNTEAFF | TGCGCCAGCAGCTTAACAGGGAACACTGAAGCTTTCTTT
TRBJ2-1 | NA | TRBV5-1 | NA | CASSLAPQWSNEQFF | TGCGCCAGCAGCTTGGCCCCACAGTGGAGCAATGAGCAGTTCTTC
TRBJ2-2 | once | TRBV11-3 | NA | CASSLVGTVQGELFF | TGTGCCAGCAGCTTAGTAGGAACAGTACAAGGGGAGCTGTTTTTT
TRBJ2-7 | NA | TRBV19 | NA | CASSIMAGNEQYF | TGTGCCAGTAGTATAATGGCAGGAAACGAGCAGTACTTC
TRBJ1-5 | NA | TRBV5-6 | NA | CASSVDYGVQHF | TGTGCCAGCAGTGTAGACTACGGGGTACAGCATTTT
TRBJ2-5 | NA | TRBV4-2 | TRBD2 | CASSQSAGGGTETQYF | TGTGCCAGCAGCCAATCCGCGGGGGGGGGAACAGAGACCCAGTACTTC
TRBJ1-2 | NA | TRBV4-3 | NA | CASSQAGWPGINF | TGCGCCAGCAGCCAAGCAGGGTGGCCCGGGATTAACTTC
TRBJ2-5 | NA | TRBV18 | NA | CASSPGETQYF | TGTGCCAGCTCGCCGGGAGAGACCCAGTACTTC
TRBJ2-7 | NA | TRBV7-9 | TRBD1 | CASSQNRGLSEQYF | TGTGCCAGCAGCCAAAACAGGGGGCTGAGCGAGCAGTACTTC
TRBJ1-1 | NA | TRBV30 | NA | CAWSGLKNTEAFF | TGTGCCTGGTCTGGACTGAAGAACACTGAAGCTTTCTTT
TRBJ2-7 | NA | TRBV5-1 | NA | CASSSAYEQYF | TGCGCCAGCAGTAGCGCGTACGAGCAGTACTTC
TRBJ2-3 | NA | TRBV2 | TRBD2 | CASSEDVAGGGTQYF | TGTGCCAGCAGTGAAGATGTTGCGGGGGGTGGTACGCAGTATTTT
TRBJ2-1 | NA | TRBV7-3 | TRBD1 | CASSLMGQGSYNEQFF | TGTGCCAGCAGCTTAATGGGACAGGGGTCCTACAATGAGCAGTTCTTC
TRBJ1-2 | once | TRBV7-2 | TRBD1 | CASSPDRAYGYTF | TGCGCCAGCAGCCCGGACAGGGCCTATGGCTACACCTTC
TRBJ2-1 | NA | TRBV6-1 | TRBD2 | CASSGGLAGGSYNEQFF | TGTGCCAGCAGTGGGGGACTAGCGGGAGGGTCCTACAATGAGCAGTTCTTC
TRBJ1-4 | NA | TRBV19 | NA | CASSSSDSATNEKLFF | TGTGCCAGTAGTTCATCCGACAGTGCAACTAATGAAAAACTGTTTTTT
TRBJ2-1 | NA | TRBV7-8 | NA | CASSFSTNYNEQFF | TGTGCCAGCAGCTTTTCGACTAACTACAATGAGCAGTTCTTC
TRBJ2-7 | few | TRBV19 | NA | CASSVRVSGYEQYF | TGTGCCAGTAGTGTACGTGTTTCGGGGTACGAGCAGTACTTC
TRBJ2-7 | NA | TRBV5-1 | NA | CASSFTRGYEQYF | TGCGCCAGCAGCTTTACCCGCGGCTACGAGCAGTACTTC
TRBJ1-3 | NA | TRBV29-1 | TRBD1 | CSVEGLGQGKNTIYF | TGCAGCGTTGAAGGCTTGGGACAGGGTAAAAACACCATATATTTT
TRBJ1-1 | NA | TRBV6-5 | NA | CASSKRQNTEAFF | TGTGCCAGCAGTAAAAGACAGAACACTGAAGCTTTCTTT
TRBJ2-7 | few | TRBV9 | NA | CASSARDGHSYEQYF | TGTGCCAGCAGCGCGCGGGACGGACACTCCTACGAGCAGTACTTC
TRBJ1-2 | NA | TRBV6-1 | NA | CATSTGAVGYTF | TGTGCCACCTCGACGGGAGCCGTGGGCTACACCTTC
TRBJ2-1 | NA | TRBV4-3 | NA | CASSQARKQFF | TGCGCCAGCAGCCAAGCCAGGAAGCAGTTCTTC
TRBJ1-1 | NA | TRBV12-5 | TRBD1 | CASGRDRGREWANTEAFF | TGTGCTAGTGGACGTGACAGGGGGCGAGAGTGGGCGAACACTGAAGCTTTCTTT
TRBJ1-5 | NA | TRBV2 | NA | CASSGTQKGNQPQHF | TGTGCCAGCAGTGGGACCCAAAAGGGAAATCAGCCCCAGCATTTT
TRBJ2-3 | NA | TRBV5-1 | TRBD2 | CASSFPAGGTDTQYF | TGCGCCAGCAGCTTCCCAGCGGGAGGGACAGATACGCAGTATTTT